The T cell receptor beta chain under discussion was sequenced for a study of T cell repertoires in cytomegalovirus infection. Study background: Shared public TCR beta signatures pointed to both CMV infection and a matching HLA type. Study outcomes and limitations: Cumulative frequency of public TCR beta families picked out carriers of CMV plus the relevant HLA. HLA-C-restricted CMV clonotypes gave the most frequent clonotype in two of eight donors.

This CDR3 is 14 amino acids long. Germline V gene lookup returns CDR1 MDHEN and CDR2 SYDVKM. After removal of 4 bases from V and 4 bases from J, the junction contained 3 bases not matched to a gene. TCRdb redid the calling of the reads with MiXCR, one entry per CDR3 protein. In the table there are 350,000 to 550,000 distinct CDR3 sequences, approximately 33% of which are singletons. This clonotype has just a few counts. The antigen is unknown. This TCR derives from a human donor in good health (CMV status not recorded). Some clones in this sample may be carry-over from other donors' samples. The J gene is TRBJ1-2, the V gene TRBV28, with 10 bases lining up with TRBD1. Sequencing was done on a sample of PBMCs. The CDR3 DNA follows: TGTGCCAGCAGTTGGACAGGGGGAAGCTATGGCTACACCTTC. Its translation: CASSWTGGSYGYTF.